The sequence of this T cell receptor beta chain was determined in a study of T cells in Graves' hyperthyroidism and ophthalmopathy. Across the whole study: Peripheral blood sampling occurred at initial diagnosis, before any treatment. Overall study findings and caveats: Ophthalmopathy was told apart from stable hyperthyroidism by a 13 V-J model.

The investigators amplified TCR beta CDR3 regions from RNA transcripts. HTBI primers were employed in a first-round RT-PCR of the TCR CDR3. One entry per CDR3 protein results from TCRdb running MiXCR on the multiplex PCR reads. The data hold a few hundred thousand distinct CDR3 sequences, with around a sixth observed a single time. The CDR3 is made up of 10 amino acids. Germline assignment: CDR1 SNHLY and CDR2 FYNNEI. Details on this clonotype: The target antigen is unknown. Since a much larger clone is just one base distant, this may be a read error.

The chain has TRBV2 and TRBJ1-4; D is ambiguous. The sequence was obtained from a woman in her twenties or thirties with Graves' hyperthyroidism. The sequenced sample was blood. The CDR3 loop is CVSKGLELFF. The CDR3 DNA reads TGTGTCAGCAAAGGCCTGGAACTGTTTTTT.